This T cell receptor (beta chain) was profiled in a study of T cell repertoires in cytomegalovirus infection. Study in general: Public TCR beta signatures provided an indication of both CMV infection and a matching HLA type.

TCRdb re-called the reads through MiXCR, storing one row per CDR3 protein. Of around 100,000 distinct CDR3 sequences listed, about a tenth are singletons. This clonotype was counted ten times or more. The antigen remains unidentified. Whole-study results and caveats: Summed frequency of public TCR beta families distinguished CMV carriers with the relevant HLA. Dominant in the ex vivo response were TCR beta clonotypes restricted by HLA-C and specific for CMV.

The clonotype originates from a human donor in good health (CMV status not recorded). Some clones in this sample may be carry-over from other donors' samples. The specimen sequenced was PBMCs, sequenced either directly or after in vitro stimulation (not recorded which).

The CDR3 coding sequence is TGTGCCAGCAGCTCTGGGACAGGGCTCGTAAACACCATATATTTT. This sequence encodes CASSSGTGLVNTIYF. This chain joins TRBV7-2 and TRBJ1-3, with 9 bases fitting TRBD1. CDR1 and CDR2 (germline): SGHTA, FQGNSA. V was pared by 4 bases and J by 6 bases, with 7 bases of the junction left unmatched. This CDR3 is 15 amino acids long.